This T cell receptor (beta chain) came from a study of blood T cell repertoires in COVID-19. For the study at large: COVID-19 samples collected from the United States, Italy and Spain covered acute and convalescent phases. T cells, B-cell-depleted T cells, or PBMCs provided the cDNA or gDNA that served as material.

CDR3 size: 16 residues. With 3 bases clipped from V and 0 bases from J, the junction kept 5 bases outside the gene matches. Germline V gene lookup returns CDR1 KGHSH and CDR2 LQKENI. As processed by the authors: From reference gene primer amplification, estimates of nucleated cell counts were derived. Only in-frame clones appear in the TCRdb table, and some are missing; sequencing was by immunoSEQ multiplex PCR. The V and J calls and clone size were taken over from that table, and D and trimming were inferred from the DNA. The profile shows tens of thousands of clones, over 80% of them singletons. Sequenced material: peripheral blood. The chain is built from TRBV18 and TRBJ1-3; TRBD1 matches at 7 bases. This receptor was obtained from a woman of 80 years or more with active or convalescent COVID-19. The CDR3 here is CASSPGQVVSGNTIYF. The DNA for the CDR3 is TGTGCCAGCTCACCTGGACAGGTCGTCTCTGGAAACACCATATATTTT. Together with reference TRBV18 and TRBJ1-3, the CDR3 gives the full variable domain: NAGVMQNPRHLVRRRGQEARLRCSPMKGHSHVYWYRQLPEEGLKFMVYLQKENIIDESGMPKERFSAEFPKEGPSILRIQQVVRGDSAAYFCASSPGQVVSGNTIYFGEGSWLTVV.